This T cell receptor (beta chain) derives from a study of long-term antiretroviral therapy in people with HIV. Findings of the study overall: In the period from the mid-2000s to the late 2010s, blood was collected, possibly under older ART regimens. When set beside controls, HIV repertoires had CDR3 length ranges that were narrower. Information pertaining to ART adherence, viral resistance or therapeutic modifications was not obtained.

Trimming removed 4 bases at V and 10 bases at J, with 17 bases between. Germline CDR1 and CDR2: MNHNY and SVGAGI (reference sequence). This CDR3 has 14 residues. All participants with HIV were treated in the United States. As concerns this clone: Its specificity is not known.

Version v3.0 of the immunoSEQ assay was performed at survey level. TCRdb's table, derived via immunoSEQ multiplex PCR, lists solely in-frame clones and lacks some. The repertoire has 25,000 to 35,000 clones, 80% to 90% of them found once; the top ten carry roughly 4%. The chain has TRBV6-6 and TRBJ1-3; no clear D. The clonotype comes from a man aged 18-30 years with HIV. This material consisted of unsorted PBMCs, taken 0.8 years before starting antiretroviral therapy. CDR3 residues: CASSSEPQGGTIYF. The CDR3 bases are TGTGCCAGCAGTTCAGAGCCCCAAGGAGGGACCATATATTTT.